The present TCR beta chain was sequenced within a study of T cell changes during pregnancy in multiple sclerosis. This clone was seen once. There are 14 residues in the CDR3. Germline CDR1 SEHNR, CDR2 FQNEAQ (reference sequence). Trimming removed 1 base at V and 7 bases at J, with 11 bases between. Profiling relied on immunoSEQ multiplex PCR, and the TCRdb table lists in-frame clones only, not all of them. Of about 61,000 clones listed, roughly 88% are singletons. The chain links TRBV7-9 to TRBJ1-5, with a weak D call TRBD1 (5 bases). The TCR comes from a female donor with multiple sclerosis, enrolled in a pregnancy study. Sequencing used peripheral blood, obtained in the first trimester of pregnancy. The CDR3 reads CASSLEGLGQPQHF. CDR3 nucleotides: TGTGCCAGCAGCTTAGAGGGGCTGGGACAGCCCCAGCATTTT. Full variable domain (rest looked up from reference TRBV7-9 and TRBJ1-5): DTGVSQNPRHKITKRGQNVTFRCDPISEHNRLYWYRQTLGQGPEFLTYFQNEAQLEKSRLLSDRFSAERPKGSFSTLEIQRTEQGDSAMYLCASSLEGLGQPQHFGDGTRLSIL.